The 8 T cell receptor beta chains below come from one sample, sequenced in a study of OX40 agonist ivuxolimab in advanced cancers. The receptor library was made with the immunoSEQ multiplex PCR assay. TCRdb holds this immuneACCESS table with in-frame rearrangements only. Some clones are missing; in checked studies, unresolved V genes explain under half, and the rest has no known cause. The sample has more than 45,000 clones on record, around 86% of them singletons. Around 2.5% of the sample goes to the ten largest clones. Sequences were derived from CD4+ or CD8+ T cells sorted from blood, sampled in a trial of the OX40 agonist ivuxolimab. Every receptor here comes from an adult with an advanced solid tumor such as melanoma, head and neck, liver or kidney cancer.

This sequence joins TRBV19 and TRBJ2-3; D might be TRBD1 (6 bases). There are 15 residues in the CDR3. Trimming took 1 base from V and 0 from J, leaving 8 bases between them. The V gene's germline CDR1 is LNHDA and CDR2 SQIVND (reference sequence). CDR3 DNA: TGTGCCAGTAGTATAGGGGGGCTTAGCACAGATACGCAGTATTTT. Its protein product is CASSIGGLSTDTQYF.

This clone was seen more than once but under ten times. The chain links TRBV25-1 to TRBJ2-5; D may correspond to TRBD1 or TRBD2 (7 bases each). Per the germline V gene, CDR1 is MGHDK and CDR2 is SYGVNS. The CDR3 loop spans 15 amino acids. With 8 bases removed from V and 5 bases from J, the gap between germline ends came to 21 bases. In nucleotides, the CDR3 is TGTGCCAGCCAGAGAGGGGGCGCGGGGGAGGAGACCCAGTACTTC. Protein: CASQRGGAGEETQYF.

The CDR3 here is CASSPDRGRVSTGELFF. As DNA, the CDR3 is TGTGCCAGCAGCCCCGACAGGGGGCGCGTTAGCACCGGGGAGCTGTTTTTT. V and J are TRBV4-2 and TRBJ2-2; 10 nucleotides agree with TRBD1. V trimming: 4 bases; J trimming: 4 bases; junction bases outside the gene matches: 9. Germline V CDR1 and CDR2: LGHNA, YNFKEQ. This CDR3 is built from 17 residues.

This chain connects TRBV6-6 to TRBJ2-7; D gene uncertain. The length of the CDR3 is 11 residues. From germline, CDR1 is MNHNY and CDR2 SVGAGI (reference sequence). Trimming shortened V by 5 bases and J by 3 bases, and 5 bases separated the two germline ends. In DNA form, the CDR3 reads TGTGCCAGCAGTATAAGCTACGAGCAGTACTTC. It yields the protein CASSISYEQYF.

V is TRBV27 and J is TRBJ1-3; D may be TRBD1 (6 bases). This CDR3 is built from 13 residues. Germline CDR1 reads MNHEY; CDR2 reads SMNVEV (reference sequence). V was clipped by 6 bases and J by 4 bases, with 10 bases between them. The CDR3 here is CASSTQGGNTIYF. In DNA form, the CDR3 reads TGTGCCAGCAGCACGCAGGGGGGAAACACCATATATTTT.

This sequence joins TRBV6-5 and TRBJ1-5; D is uncertain. The CDR3 covers 14 residues. Germline lookup yields CDR1 MNHEY and CDR2 SVGAGI. The V and J ends lost 4 bases and 5 bases respectively, with 12 bases between them. Here the CDR3 reads CASSLEPTHQPQHF. DNA for the CDR3: TGTGCCAGCAGTTTAGAACCTACTCATCAGCCCCAGCATTTT.

The genes are TRBV30 and TRBJ2-3, with D maybe TRBD2 (5 bases). The germline gives CDR1 GTSNPN, CDR2 SVGIG (reference sequence). This CDR3 is built from 12 residues. Between the trimmed V and J ends, which lost 4 bases and 3 bases, there was a span of 8 bases. The CDR3 protein is CAWTGSTDTQYF. CDR3 DNA: TGTGCCTGGACGGGGAGTACAGATACGCAGTATTTT. Drawing the rest from reference TRBV30 and TRBJ2-3, the complete variable domain is SQTIHQWPATLVQPVGSPLSLECTVEGTSNPNLYWYRQAAGRGLQLLFYSVGIGQISSEVPQNLSASRPQDRQFILSSKKLLLSDSGFYLCAWTGSTDTQYFGPGTRLTVL.

The J gene is TRBJ2-1, the V gene TRBV5-1; 14 nucleotides agree with TRBD2. The CDR3 is 15 residues long. In germline, CDR1 is SGHRS, CDR2 YFSETQ. V was pared by 5 bases and J by 6 bases, with 4 bases of the junction left unmatched. The CDR3 coding sequence is TGCGCCAGCAGACGGACTAGCGGGGGGTCCAATGAGCAGTTCTTC. It yields the protein CASRRTSGGSNEQFF.